Reported below is one T cell receptor (beta chain). The sample is drawn from a study of patients and donors after allogeneic stem cell transplantation. TCRdb redid the calling of the RT-PCR reads with MiXCR, one entry per CDR3 protein. The top ten clones hold 25% to 30% of a sample with under 2,500 distinct CDR3 sequences, about 4.7% of them seen once. The V gene's germline CDR1 is SGHTA and CDR2 FQGNSA. V was clipped by 5 bases and J by 2 bases, with 16 bases between them. The length of the CDR3 is 16 residues. V and J are TRBV7-2 and TRBJ2-1, with D maybe TRBD1 (5 bases). This sequence was found in a human donor who was either an allogeneic HSCT recipient or a stem cell or donor lymphocyte infusion donor (not recorded which). It is not recorded whose cells these are; they may come from a transplant donor. Source material: blood, either unsorted or a sorted T cell fraction (not recorded which). This CDR3 is CASSHRTRGAYNEQFF. The DNA for the CDR3 is TGTGCCAGCAGCCACAGGACCCGTGGCGCCTACAATGAGCAGTTCTTC.